This TCR beta chain was sequenced in a study of cytomegalovirus exposure and HLA in healthy donors. Study observations and caveats: Diagnosis of cytomegalovirus status made by the classifier reportedly showed high specificity and sensitivity. The investigators catalogued 164 TCR beta chains as cytomegalovirus-associated. A highly shared variant cluster was judged a likely technical artifact.

The CDR3 is 15 amino acids. With 4 bases clipped from V and 2 bases from J, the junction kept 5 bases outside the gene matches. The germline V gene encodes CDR1 SGHDT and CDR2 YYEEEE. Comment on this clone: Its antigen remains unidentified.

The PCR was carried out with 60 Vbeta primers and 13 Jbeta primers. The table came from immunoSEQ multiplex PCR; TCRdb's copy has only in-frame clones and leaves some out. The data show around 100,000 clones, around 84% seen once. Source material: PBMCs. The sequence came from a woman younger than 30 in good health and CMV-seronegative. The chain links TRBV5-6 to TRBJ2-1; TRBD1 matches at 8 bases. The CDR3 sequence is CASSRLDRAYNEQFF. The CDR3 DNA reads TGTGCCAGCAGCCGATTGGACAGGGCCTACAATGAGCAGTTCTTC.